Listed below are T cell receptor beta chains from one sample, sequenced in a study of blood T cell repertoires in COVID-19. Generated by immunoSEQ multiplex PCR, the TCRdb table keeps only in-frame clones and is missing some. Among 170,000 or so clones listed, approximately 88% were seen once. Source material: peripheral blood. These receptors were collected from a woman in her thirties or forties with COVID-19, enrolled during active disease. CDR3s include the opening cysteine and the closing phenylalanine or tryptophan.

V: TRBV12-3/TRBV12-4
J: TRBJ2-7
CDR3: CASTYRGPYEQYF

V: TRBV6-2/TRBV6-3
J: TRBJ2-3
CDR3: CASRYGADTQYF

V: TRBV18
J: TRBJ2-1
CDR3: CASSPGQGTQFF

V: TRBV6-5
J: TRBJ2-1
CDR3: CATLVAGNYNEQFF

V: TRBV9
J: TRBJ1-2
CDR3: CASSEAQEAGGGVDYGYTF

V: TRBV28
J: TRBJ1-4
CDR3: CASSLGGTGPNEKLFF

V: TRBV3-1/TRBV3-2
J: TRBJ1-5
CDR3: CASSYGQGYQPQHF

V: TRBV6-6
J: TRBJ1-2
CDR3: CASTTGVSYGYTF

V: TRBV10-1
J: TRBJ2-7
CDR3: CASTGETYEQYF

V: TRBV25-1
J: TRBJ1-1
CDR3: CASSGTGGLNTEAFF

V: TRBV27
J: TRBJ2-2
CDR3: CASSSFLPNTGELFF

V: TRBV29-1
J: TRBJ2-7
CDR3: CSVGDRGPYEQYF

V: TRBV5-1
J: TRBJ1-4
CDR3: CASSPTLGQGARLANEKLFF

V: TRBV10-1
J: TRBJ2-2
CDR3: CASGGKNTGELFF

V: TRBV6-1
J: TRBJ1-5
CDR3: CASREGQGSSQPQHF

V: TRBV28
J: TRBJ1-2
CDR3: CASSSTGGVYGYTF

V: TRBV12-3/TRBV12-4
J: TRBJ1-5
CDR3: CASRLQGIKPQHF

V: TRBV5-4
J: TRBJ2-2
CDR3: CASSPGGSSTGELFF

V: TRBV28
J: TRBJ1-1
CDR3: CASSSRVRGRAQNTEAFF

V: TRBV5-1
J: TRBJ2-7
CDR3: CASSSIGGDYEQYF

V: TRBV6-5
J: TRBJ2-7
CDR3: CASRAGTLYEQYF

V: TRBV6-4
J: TRBJ1-2
CDR3: CASRGQGATYGYTF

V: TRBV7-9
J: TRBJ1-4
CDR3: CASSDGQGPEKLFF

V: TRBV7-9
J: TRBJ1-1
CDR3: CASSHREGGANTEAFF

V: TRBV19
J: TRBJ2-7
CDR3: CASSRSFSYEQYF

V: TRBV4-1
J: TRBJ1-1
CDR3: CASSRLFGQGGGNTEAFF

V: TRBV10-2
J: TRBJ1-1
CDR3: CASLWEGEAFF

V: TRBV24-1
J: TRBJ2-1
CDR3: CATSRGGQQFF

V: TRBV19
J: TRBJ1-2
CDR3: CASRSRQGIQYGYTF

V: TRBV5-4
J: TRBJ1-1
CDR3: CASSFGGTEAFF

V: TRBV24-1
J: TRBJ1-4
CDR3: CATSDHRQGGEKLFF

V: TRBV2
J: TRBJ1-4
CDR3: CAGQRGTGDEKLFF

V: TRBV5-4
J: TRBJ2-4
CDR3: CASSERTGLAKNIQYF

V: TRBV24-1
J: TRBJ1-5
CDR3: CATSDGGGWGGSNQPQHF

V: TRBV3-1/TRBV3-2
J: TRBJ1-3
CDR3: CASSLRTGGGNTIYF

V: TRBV5-1
J: TRBJ2-3
CDR3: CASSSTSRGGRGADRWAQYF

V: TRBV3-1/TRBV3-2
J: TRBJ2-7
CDR3: CASSQYGLATEQYF

V: TRBV11-2
J: TRBJ2-2
CDR3: CASRARSNTGELFF

V: TRBV9
J: TRBJ2-2
CDR3: CASSVRPMNTGELFF

V: TRBV3-1/TRBV3-2
J: TRBJ2-7
CDR3: CASSLGGGRTYEQYF

V: TRBV10-1
J: TRBJ2-5
CDR3: CASSGTAQETQYF

V: TRBV2
J: TRBJ2-3
CDR3: CASAGGSATDTQYF

V: TRBV6-5
J: TRBJ1-6
CDR3: CAIQPPGSAGSPLHF

V: TRBV6-5
J: TRBJ2-7
CDR3: CASSTSGGSYEQYF

V: TRBV9
J: TRBJ1-2
CDR3: CASSARGGRNTF

V: TRBV2
J: TRBJ2-5
CDR3: CASRATSGGDETQYF

V: TRBV19
J: TRBJ2-5
CDR3: CASSMTGRSETQYF

V: TRBV5-1
J: TRBJ1-1
CDR3: CASSAEGGTEAFF

V: TRBV6-5
J: TRBJ1-6
CDR3: CASSYPRGQDNSPLHF

V: TRBV5-4
J: TRBJ2-3
CDR3: CASSLGGPRDTQYF

V: TRBV18
J: TRBJ2-1
CDR3: CASSRRQGANEQFF

V: TRBV5-1
J: TRBJ1-4
CDR3: CASSLQGRGEKLFF